The present TCR beta chain was sequenced within a study of early T cells in non-severe SARS-CoV-2 infection. V gave up 5 bases and J gave up 3 bases, with 11 bases separating them. CDR3 length equals 13 residues. CDR1 is SGHVS, CDR2 FNYEAQ, per germline. Tagging with unique molecular identifiers was applied to individual cDNA molecules. TCRdb reanalysed the 5' RACE reads using MiXCR and keeps one entry per CDR3 protein. The sample has fewer than 80,000 distinct CDR3 sequences, about 13% seen once. This clonotype was observed many times. The specimen was whole blood. The rearrangement joins TRBV7-6 to TRBJ2-7, with D unclear. The clonotype comes from an adult who was a healthcare worker with PCR-confirmed SARS-CoV-2 infection or an uninfected control (not recorded which). The CDR3 DNA sequence: TGTGCCAGCAGCCCTGGACCGAACTACGAGCAGTACTTC. Translated, it gives CASSPGPNYEQYF.